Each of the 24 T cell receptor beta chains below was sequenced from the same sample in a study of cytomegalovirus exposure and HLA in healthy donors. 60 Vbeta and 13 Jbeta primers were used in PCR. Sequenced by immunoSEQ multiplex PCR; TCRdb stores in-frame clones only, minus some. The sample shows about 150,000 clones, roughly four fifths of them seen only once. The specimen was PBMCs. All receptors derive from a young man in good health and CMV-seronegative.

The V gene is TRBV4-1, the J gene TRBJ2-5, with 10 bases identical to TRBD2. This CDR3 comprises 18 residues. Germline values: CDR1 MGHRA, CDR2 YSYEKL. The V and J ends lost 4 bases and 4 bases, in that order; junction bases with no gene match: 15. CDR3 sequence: CASSPPGLAGDGGETQYF. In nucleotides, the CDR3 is TGCGCCAGCAGCCCCCCGGGGCTAGCGGGAGACGGGGGAGAGACCCAGTACTTC.

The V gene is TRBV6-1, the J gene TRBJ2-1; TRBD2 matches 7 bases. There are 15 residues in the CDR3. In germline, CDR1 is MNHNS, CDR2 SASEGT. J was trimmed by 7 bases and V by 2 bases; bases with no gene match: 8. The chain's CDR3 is CASSERGGAGNEQFF. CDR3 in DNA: TGTGCCAGCAGTGAACGTGGGGGAGCGGGAAATGAGCAGTTCTTC.

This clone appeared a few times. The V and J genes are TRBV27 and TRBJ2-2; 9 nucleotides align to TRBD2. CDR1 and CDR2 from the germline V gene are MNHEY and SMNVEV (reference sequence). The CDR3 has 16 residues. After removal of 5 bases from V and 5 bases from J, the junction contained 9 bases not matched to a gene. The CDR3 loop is CASSPLISGSTGELFF. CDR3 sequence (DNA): TGTGCCAGCAGTCCTCTGATTAGCGGGAGTACCGGGGAGCTGTTTTTT.

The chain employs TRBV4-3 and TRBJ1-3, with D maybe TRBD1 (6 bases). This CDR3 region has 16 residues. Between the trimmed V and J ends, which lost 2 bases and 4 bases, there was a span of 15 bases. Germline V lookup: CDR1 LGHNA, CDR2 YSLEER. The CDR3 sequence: CASSQYRTESGNTIYF. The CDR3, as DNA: TGCGCCAGCAGCCAATACCGGACAGAGTCAGGAAACACCATATATTTT.

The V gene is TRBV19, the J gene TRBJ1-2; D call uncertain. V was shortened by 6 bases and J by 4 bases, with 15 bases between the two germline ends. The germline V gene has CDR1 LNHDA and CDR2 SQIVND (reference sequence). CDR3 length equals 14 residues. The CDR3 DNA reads TGTGCCAGTAGCCCCGTCGGGGTGGGCTATGGCTACACCTTC. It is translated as CASSPVGVGYGYTF.

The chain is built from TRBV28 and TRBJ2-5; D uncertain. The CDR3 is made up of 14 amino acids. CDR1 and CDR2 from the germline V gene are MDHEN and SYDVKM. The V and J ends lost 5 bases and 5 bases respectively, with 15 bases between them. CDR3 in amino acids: CASSPRVARETQYF. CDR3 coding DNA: TGTGCCAGCAGTCCCCGCGTGGCGAGGGAGACCCAGTACTTC.

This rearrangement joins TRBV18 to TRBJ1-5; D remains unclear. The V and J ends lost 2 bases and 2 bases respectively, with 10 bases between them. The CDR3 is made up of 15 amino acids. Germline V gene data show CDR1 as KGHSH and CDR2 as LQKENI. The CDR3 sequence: CASSPFQARNQPQHF. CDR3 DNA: TGTGCCAGCTCACCATTTCAAGCGCGCAATCAGCCCCAGCATTTT.

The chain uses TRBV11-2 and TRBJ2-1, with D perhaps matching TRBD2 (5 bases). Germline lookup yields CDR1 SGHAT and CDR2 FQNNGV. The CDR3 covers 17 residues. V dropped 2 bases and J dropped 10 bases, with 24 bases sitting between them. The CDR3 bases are TGTGCCAGCAGCTTAAATCGGGGTCCTCACCCCTTAGACGAGCAGTTCTTC. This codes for CASSLNRGPHPLDEQFF. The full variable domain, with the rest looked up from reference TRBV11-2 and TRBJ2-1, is EAGVAQSPRYKIIEKRQSVAFWCNPISGHATLYWYQQILGQGPKLLIQFQNNGVVDDSQLPKDRFSAERLKGVDSTLKIQPAKLEDSAVYLCASSLNRGPHPLDEQFFGPGTRLTVL.

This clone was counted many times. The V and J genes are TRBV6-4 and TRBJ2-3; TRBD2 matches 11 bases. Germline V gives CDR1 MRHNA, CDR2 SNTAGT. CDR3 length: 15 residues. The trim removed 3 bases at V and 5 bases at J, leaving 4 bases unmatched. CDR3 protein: CASSETSGSRDTQYF. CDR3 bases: TGTGCCAGCAGTGAAACTAGCGGGAGTAGAGATACGCAGTATTTT.

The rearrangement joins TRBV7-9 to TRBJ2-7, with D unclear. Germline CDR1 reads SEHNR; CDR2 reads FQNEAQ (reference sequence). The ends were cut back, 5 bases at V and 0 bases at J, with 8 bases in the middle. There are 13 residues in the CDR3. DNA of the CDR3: TGTGCCAGCAGCCCAGATCTCTCCTACGAGCAGTACTTC. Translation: CASSPDLSYEQYF.

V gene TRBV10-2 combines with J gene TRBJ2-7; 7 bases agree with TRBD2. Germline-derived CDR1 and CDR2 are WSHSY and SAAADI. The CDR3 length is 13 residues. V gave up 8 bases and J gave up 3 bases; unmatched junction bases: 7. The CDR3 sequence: CASGSGLGYEQYF. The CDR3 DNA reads TGCGCCAGCGGAAGCGGACTAGGCTACGAGCAGTACTTC.

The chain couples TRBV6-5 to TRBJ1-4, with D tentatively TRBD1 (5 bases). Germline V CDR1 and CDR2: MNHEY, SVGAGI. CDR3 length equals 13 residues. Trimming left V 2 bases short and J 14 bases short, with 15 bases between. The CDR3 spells CASSYTGGRGLFF. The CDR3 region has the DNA TGTGCCAGCAGTTACACCGGGGGTCGGGGGCTGTTTTTT.

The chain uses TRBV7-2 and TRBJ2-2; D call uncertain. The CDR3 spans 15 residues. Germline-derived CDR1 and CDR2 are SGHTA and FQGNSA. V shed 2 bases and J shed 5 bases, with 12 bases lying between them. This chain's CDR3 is CASSLRGSDTGELFF. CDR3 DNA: TGTGCCAGCAGCTTACGAGGTTCAGATACCGGGGAGCTGTTTTTT.

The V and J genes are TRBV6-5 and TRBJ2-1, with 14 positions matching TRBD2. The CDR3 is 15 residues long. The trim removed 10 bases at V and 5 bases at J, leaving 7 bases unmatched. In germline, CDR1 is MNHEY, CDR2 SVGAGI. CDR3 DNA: TGTGCCACTCCTCGACTAGCGGGGGGGAACAATGAGCAGTTCTTC. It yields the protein CATPRLAGGNNEQFF.

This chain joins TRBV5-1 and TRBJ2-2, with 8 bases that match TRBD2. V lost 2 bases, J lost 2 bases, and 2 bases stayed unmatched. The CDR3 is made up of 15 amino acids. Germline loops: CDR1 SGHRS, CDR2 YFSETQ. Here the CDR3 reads CASSFTSGNTGELFF. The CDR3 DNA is TGCGCCAGCAGCTTTACTAGCGGTAACACCGGGGAGCTGTTTTTT.

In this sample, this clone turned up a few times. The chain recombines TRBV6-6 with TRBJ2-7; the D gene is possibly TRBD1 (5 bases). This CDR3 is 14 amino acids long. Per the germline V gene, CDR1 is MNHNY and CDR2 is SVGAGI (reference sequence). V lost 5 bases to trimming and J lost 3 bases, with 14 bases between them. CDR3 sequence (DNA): TGTGCCAGCAGTCTACCGACAGTGAGCTACGAGCAGTACTTC. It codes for CASSLPTVSYEQYF.

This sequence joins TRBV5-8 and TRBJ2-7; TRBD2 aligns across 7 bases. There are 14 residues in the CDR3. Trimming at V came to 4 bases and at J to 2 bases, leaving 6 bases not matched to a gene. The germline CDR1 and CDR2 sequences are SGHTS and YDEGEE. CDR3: CASSLSSGPYEQYF. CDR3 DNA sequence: TGTGCCAGCAGCCTTTCTAGCGGCCCCTACGAGCAGTACTTC.

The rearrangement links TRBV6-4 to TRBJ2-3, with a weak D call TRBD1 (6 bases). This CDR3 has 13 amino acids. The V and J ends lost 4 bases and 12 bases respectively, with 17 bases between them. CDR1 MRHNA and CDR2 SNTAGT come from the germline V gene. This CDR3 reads CASSASYRDIQYF. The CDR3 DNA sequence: TGTGCCAGCAGTGCGTCGTACCGGGACATCCAGTATTTT.

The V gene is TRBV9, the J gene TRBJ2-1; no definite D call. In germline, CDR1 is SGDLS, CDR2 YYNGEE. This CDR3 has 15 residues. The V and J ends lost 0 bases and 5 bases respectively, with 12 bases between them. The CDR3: CASSVEGRFNNEQFF. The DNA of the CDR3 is TGTGCCAGCAGCGTAGAAGGCAGGTTTAACAATGAGCAGTTCTTC.

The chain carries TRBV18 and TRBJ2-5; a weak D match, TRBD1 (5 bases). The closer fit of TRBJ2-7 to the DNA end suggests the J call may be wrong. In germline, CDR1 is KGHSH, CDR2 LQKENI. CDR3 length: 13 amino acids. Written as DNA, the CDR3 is TGTGCCAGCTCACCTGACAGCTCCTACGAGCAGTACTTC. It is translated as CASSPDSSYEQYF.

CDR3 amino acids: CASSFPLWGGDGYTF. In DNA, the CDR3 is TGTGCCAGCAGCTTCCCTTTGTGGGGGGGGGATGGCTACACCTTC. The chain employs TRBV9 and TRBJ1-2; tentatively, D is TRBD1 (5 bases). Germline V lookup: CDR1 SGDLS, CDR2 YYNGEE. This CDR3 is built from 15 residues. The germline V and J ends were trimmed by 4 bases and 6 bases, with 19 bases remaining between them.

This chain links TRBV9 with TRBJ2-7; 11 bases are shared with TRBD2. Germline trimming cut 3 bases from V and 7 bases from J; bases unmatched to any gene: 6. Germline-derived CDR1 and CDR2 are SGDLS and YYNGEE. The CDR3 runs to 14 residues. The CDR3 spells CASSATSGIREQYF. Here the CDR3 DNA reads TGTGCCAGCAGCGCGACTAGCGGGATCAGGGAGCAGTACTTC.

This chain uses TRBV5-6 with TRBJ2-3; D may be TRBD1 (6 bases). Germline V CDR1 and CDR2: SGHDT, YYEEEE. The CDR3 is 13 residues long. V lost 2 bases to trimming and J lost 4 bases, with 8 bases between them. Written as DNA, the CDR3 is TGTGCCAGCAGCTTCAGGGGCCCAGATACGCAGTATTTT. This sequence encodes CASSFRGPDTQYF.

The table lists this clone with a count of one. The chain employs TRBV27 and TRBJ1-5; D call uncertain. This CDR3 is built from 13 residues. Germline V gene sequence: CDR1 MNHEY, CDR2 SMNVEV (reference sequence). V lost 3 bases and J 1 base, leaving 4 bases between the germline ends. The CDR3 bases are TGTGCCAGCAGTTTCAAAAGCAATCAGCCCCAGCATTTT. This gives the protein CASSFKSNQPQHF.